This is a list of T cell receptor beta chains from one sample in a study of blood T cell repertoires in COVID-19. This table comes from immunoSEQ multiplex PCR, and its TCRdb copy is limited to in-frame clones, with some not included. The data show some 190,000 clones, around 84% seen once. Sequencing was done on a sample of peripheral blood. These receptors all stem from a human donor in a cohort sampled during active COVID-19. Each CDR3 is given with its conserved first and last residue.

V gene	J gene	CDR3 protein
TRBV3-1/TRBV3-2	TRBJ1-1	CASSQENREAFF
TRBV19	TRBJ2-2	CASSITRITGELFF
TRBV10-1	TRBJ2-5	CASSESGESQETQYF
TRBV3-1/TRBV3-2	TRBJ1-2	CASSQTAGTDLYGYTF
TRBV5-8	TRBJ1-2	CASSSGDRGLEGYTF
TRBV9	TRBJ2-5	CASSVGQGARETQYF
TRBV27	TRBJ1-5	CASRAWGEGNQPQHF
TRBV4-1	TRBJ1-2	CASSQVGDSLRYTF
TRBV6-5	TRBJ2-3	CASSYSPADTQYF
TRBV5-6	TRBJ2-2	CASSADLSGELFF
TRBV5-6	TRBJ2-3	CASSLAAGGDTQYF
TRBV27	TRBJ1-1	CASSLGRNTEAFF